The 31 T cell receptor beta chains listed next were all sequenced from one sample in a study of blood T cell repertoires in COVID-19. Sequencing was performed with immunoSEQ multiplex PCR; in TCRdb, only in-frame clones are kept and a portion is missing. In the table there are about 250,000 clones, about 87% of which are singletons. The material sequenced was PBMCs or T cells enriched from blood (not recorded which). The source of these receptors is a woman aged 45 to 65 who had recovered from COVID-19.

The V gene is TRBV7-6, the J gene TRBJ2-7; 9 nucleotides line up with TRBD1. V shed 5 bases and J 7 bases; nucleotides not matched to a gene: 12. The CDR3 runs to 15 residues. CDR1 is SGHVS, CDR2 FNYEAQ, per germline. The CDR3 DNA reads TGTGCCAGCAGCGGAGGGACAGGGCGAGGAGTGGAGCAGTACTTC. As protein: CASSGGTGRGVEQYF.

This chain connects TRBV10-3 to TRBJ1-1, with D unresolved. In germline, CDR1 is ENHRY, CDR2 SYGVKD. Trimming took off 4 bases at V and 1 base at J, with 10 bases between the two ends. This CDR3 has 14 residues. For the CDR3, the DNA is TGTGCCATCAGTGTTATGTCCGGGAACACTGAAGCTTTCTTT. Translation gives CAISVMSGNTEAFF.

This clone has just one count. In DNA form, the CDR3 reads TGTGCCAGCAGAGAGGGCCCGTACTATGGCTACACCTTC. Translating it yields CASREGPYYGYTF. The gene calls are TRBV6-5 and TRBJ1-2, with no clear D. This CDR3 has 13 amino acids. The V gene lost 6 bases and the J gene lost 3 bases, with 11 bases spanning the gap. Germline CDR1 MNHEY, CDR2 SVGAGI.

CDR3 DNA sequence: TGTGCCAGCAGCTTAGATCGGGCCGGGACAGGGGCCTACGAGCAGTACTTC. It translates to CASSLDRAGTGAYEQYF. The chain joins TRBV11-2 to TRBJ2-7; TRBD1 aligns across 10 bases. This CDR3 is 17 amino acids long. Losses at the gene ends were 0 bases for V and 2 bases for J; bases not matched to a gene: 7. Per the germline V gene, CDR1 is SGHAT and CDR2 is FQNNGV.

V and J are TRBV28 and TRBJ2-1; 12 bases align to TRBD2. Looked up from germline, CDR1 is MDHEN and CDR2 is SYDVKM. The CDR3 has 18 amino acids. V trimming: 5 bases; J trimming: 0 bases; junction bases outside the gene matches: 8. The CDR3 reads CASSMGLAGSYSYNEQFF. CDR3 DNA sequence: TGTGCCAGCAGTATGGGACTAGCGGGTTCCTACTCCTACAATGAGCAGTTCTTC.

This chain joins TRBV7-2 and TRBJ2-1; TRBD2 is a possible D gene (6 bases). The CDR3 is 15 amino acids. Germline V gene sequence: CDR1 SGHTA, CDR2 FQGNSA. V was cut by 3 bases and J by 0 bases, with 9 bases left in between. For the CDR3, the DNA is TGTGCCAGCAGCTTGACTAGTAACTCCTACAATGAGCAGTTCTTC. Its translation is CASSLTSNSYNEQFF.

V usage is TRBV19 and J usage is TRBJ2-3; 13 bases map to TRBD2. V lost 3 bases to trimming and J lost 6 bases; unmatched junction nucleotides: 6. Germline lookup yields CDR1 LNHDA and CDR2 SQIVND (reference sequence). CDR3 length equals 16 residues. In DNA form, the CDR3 reads TGTGCCAGTAGTATTGGGACTAGCGGGGTCCTCGATACGCAGTATTTT. Amino acids: CASSIGTSGVLDTQYF.

The table lists this clone with a count of one. The rearrangement links TRBV19 to TRBJ2-1, with 10 bases that match TRBD2. This CDR3 is built from 15 residues. J was trimmed by 8 bases and V by 7 bases; bases with no gene match: 11. Germline CDR1 and CDR2: LNHDA and SQIVND (reference sequence). The CDR3 region is CASNYASGSSDEQFF. DNA of the CDR3: TGTGCCAGTAATTACGCTAGCGGGAGTAGCGATGAGCAGTTCTTC.

This clone appeared once. The rearrangement links TRBV4-1 to TRBJ2-2; 11 bases line up with TRBD2. V dropped 7 bases and J dropped 3; count of bases not matched to a gene: 4. Germline loops: CDR1 MGHRA, CDR2 YSYEKL. This CDR3 is built from 15 residues. The CDR3 DNA reads TGCGCCAGCAAGAGACTAGCGGGGCACACCGGGGAGCTGTTTTTT. Its protein product is CASKRLAGHTGELFF.

The genes are TRBV4-2 and TRBJ1-1, with 10 bases matching TRBD1. CDR3 size: 15 residues. Germline CDR1 LGHNA, CDR2 YNFKEQ. V gave up 1 base and J gave up 5 bases; unmatched junction bases: 4. The CDR3 bases are TGTGCCAGCAGCCAAGGGACAGGGGGGGTGACTGAAGCTTTCTTT. The encoded protein is CASSQGTGGVTEAFF.

The chain employs TRBV4-2 and TRBJ1-6; perhaps TRBD1 as D (6 bases). Germline CDR1 reads LGHNA; CDR2 reads YNFKEQ. The CDR3 extends over 15 amino acids. Trimming removed 3 bases at V and 7 bases at J, with 13 bases between. In DNA form, the CDR3 reads TGTGCCAGCAGCCAGACCCTGCAGGGGAATTCACCCCTCCACTTT. Protein product: CASSQTLQGNSPLHF.

The J gene is TRBJ2-6, the V gene TRBV30; weak D call: TRBD2 (7 bases). Germline V lookup: CDR1 GTSNPN, CDR2 SVGIG (reference sequence). V was pared by 5 bases and J by 2 bases, with 16 bases between. This CDR3 is 16 amino acids long. CDR3 in amino acids: CAWGGGGLPGANVLTF. The CDR3, as DNA: TGTGCCTGGGGGGGAGGGGGTCTCCCTGGGGCCAACGTCCTGACTTTC.

The chain couples TRBV27 to TRBJ1-1, with 10 bases aligning to TRBD1. J lost 0 bases, V lost 5 bases, and 3 bases had no gene match. Germline V gene sequence: CDR1 MNHEY, CDR2 SMNVEV (reference sequence). The CDR3 is 15 residues long. CDR3 sequence (DNA): TGTGCCAGCAGTCCGACAGGGGGCATGAACACTGAAGCTTTCTTT. This encodes CASSPTGGMNTEAFF.

The J gene is TRBJ1-5, the V gene TRBV27; D gene unclear. This CDR3 contains 15 residues. V was clipped by 2 bases and J by 2 bases, with 10 bases between them. Germline V lookup: CDR1 MNHEY, CDR2 SMNVEV (reference sequence). The CDR3 region has the DNA TGTGCCAGCAGTTTAAACGTCGGGGGCAATCAGCCCCAGCATTTT. Protein product: CASSLNVGGNQPQHF.

The chain links TRBV12-3 or TRBV12-4 to TRBJ2-1; D ambiguous. Deletions cut 3 bases from V and 1 base from J, with 4 bases between. This CDR3 has 13 residues. As DNA, the CDR3 is TGTGCCAGCAGTTTCGTGTCCTACAATGAGCAGTTCTTC. It specifies CASSFVSYNEQFF.

This rearrangement joins TRBV19 to TRBJ2-5; D is perhaps TRBD2 (5 bases). This CDR3 contains 12 residues. V dropped 5 bases and J dropped 7 bases, with 11 bases sitting between them. Per germline, CDR1 LNHDA and CDR2 SQIVND (reference sequence). CDR3 residues: CASSPLLGTQYF. In nucleotides, the CDR3 is TGTGCCAGTAGTCCGCTACTAGGGACCCAGTACTTC.

This clone was seen only a few times. The chain couples TRBV15 to TRBJ2-1, with D possibly matching TRBD2 (6 bases). The CDR3 is 16 residues long. Germline V gene lookup returns CDR1 LNHNV and CDR2 YYDKDF (reference sequence). V lost 0 bases, J lost 4 bases, and 13 bases lay in between. This CDR3 is CATSREAGGAYNEQFF. The DNA for the CDR3 is TGTGCCACCAGCAGAGAGGCTGGAGGGGCTTACAATGAGCAGTTCTTC. The variable domain in full, with the rest retrieved from reference TRBV15 and TRBJ2-1, is DAMVIQNPRYQVTQFGKPVTLSCSQTLNHNVMYWYQQKSSQAPKLLFHYYDKDFNNEADTPDNFQSRRPNTSFCFLDIRSPGLGDTAMYLCATSREAGGAYNEQFFGPGTRLTVL.

The chain links TRBV27 to TRBJ2-7; unclear D gene. Between the trimmed V and J ends, which lost 5 bases and 6 bases, there was a span of 14 bases. CDR3 length: 13 residues. Germline loops: CDR1 MNHEY, CDR2 SMNVEV (reference sequence). As DNA, the CDR3 is TGTGCCAGCAGTATACAGACGTTTGGCGAGCAGTACTTC. Translated, it gives CASSIQTFGEQYF.

The rearrangement uses TRBV10-3 and TRBJ1-2; D possibly corresponds to TRBD1 (6 bases). The CDR3 totals 13 residues. V was cut by 5 bases and J by 3 bases, with 10 bases left in between. From germline, CDR1 is ENHRY and CDR2 SYGVKD. CDR3 DNA sequence: TGTGCCATCAGTTCGGACAGCGACTATGGCTACACCTTC. Protein product: CAISSDSDYGYTF.

This clone was recorded only once. The rearrangement uses TRBV7-9 and TRBJ1-1, with D hard to call. The germline CDR1 and CDR2 sequences are SEHNR and FQNEAQ (reference sequence). Trimming took 6 bases from V and 7 from J, leaving 15 bases between them. CDR3 length: 13 amino acids. CDR3 loop: CASRTKDGDEAFF. The CDR3 nucleotides are TGTGCCAGCAGGACAAAAGACGGGGATGAAGCTTTCTTT. Variable domain in full (rest from reference TRBV7-9 and TRBJ1-1): DTGVSQNPRHKITKRGQNVTFRCDPISEHNRLYWYRQTLGQGPEFLTYFQNEAQLEKSRLLSDRFSAERPKGSFSTLEIQRTEQGDSAMYLCASRTKDGDEAFFGQGTRLTVV.

V gene TRBV27 combines with J gene TRBJ2-4; the D is unclear. Germline V CDR1 and CDR2: MNHEY, SMNVEV (reference sequence). This CDR3 contains 14 residues. The germline V and J ends were trimmed by 3 bases and 10 bases, with 16 bases remaining between them. In DNA, the CDR3 is TGTGCCAGCAGTTTCCCCATCCCCGAGAATATTCAGTACTTC. Translated: CASSFPIPENIQYF.

This CDR3 reads CASSLVRTANSPLHF. CDR3 DNA sequence: TGTGCCAGCAGTTTAGTGAGGACAGCTAATTCACCCCTCCACTTT. This sequence joins TRBV27 and TRBJ1-6, with D perhaps TRBD1 (6 bases). V lost 2 bases and J lost 6, with 11 bases in between. This CDR3 spans 15 amino acids. CDR1 MNHEY and CDR2 SMNVEV come from the germline V gene (reference sequence).

The rearrangement links TRBV7-9 to TRBJ1-2; 12 nucleotides agree with TRBD1. With 5 bases clipped from V and 5 bases from J, the junction kept 12 bases outside the gene matches. CDR1 and CDR2 from the germline V gene are SEHNR and FQNEAQ (reference sequence). The CDR3 is made up of 17 amino acids. CDR3 nucleotides: TGTGCCAGCAGCCCGCCGGGACAGGGGGCTTCTGATTATGGCTACACCTTC. It specifies CASSPPGQGASDYGYTF.

The rearrangement uses TRBV5-6 and TRBJ1-6; possibly TRBD1 for D (6 bases). With 0 bases removed from V and 7 bases from J, the gap between germline ends came to 11 bases. Germline CDR1 and CDR2: SGHDT and YYEEEE. There are 15 residues in the CDR3. The CDR3 region has the DNA TGTGCCAGCAGCTTGGATAGGGGGATGAATTCACCCCTCCACTTT. Translation gives CASSLDRGMNSPLHF.

This chain links TRBV7-2 with TRBJ2-1, with unresolved D. Germline V gives CDR1 SGHTA, CDR2 FQGNSA. Trimming stripped 3 bases from V and 0 bases from J, with 9 bases between. The CDR3 has 15 amino acids. The CDR3: CASSFLPYSYNEQFF. CDR3 bases: TGTGCCAGCAGCTTCCTTCCGTACTCCTACAATGAGCAGTTCTTC.

This chain uses TRBV4-1 with TRBJ1-2; 8 bases are a match to TRBD1. Trimming took 0 bases from V and 4 from J; bases not matched to a gene: 4. CDR1 MGHRA and CDR2 YSYEKL come from the germline V gene. The CDR3 contains 15 residues. The CDR3 loop is CASSQDRGRGYGYTF. The CDR3 nucleotides are TGCGCCAGCAGCCAAGACAGGGGGCGCGGCTATGGCTACACCTTC.

The J gene is TRBJ2-7, the V gene TRBV4-1; 8 positions match TRBD2. The V gene end was trimmed by 1 base and the J gene end by 2 bases; junction bases not matched to a gene: 4. CDR1 MGHRA and CDR2 YSYEKL come from the germline V gene. The CDR3 is made up of 15 amino acids. The CDR3 here is CASSQASGSPYEQYF. CDR3 bases: TGCGCCAGCAGCCAAGCTAGCGGGTCCCCCTACGAGCAGTACTTC.

The table lists this clone with a few counts. This sequence joins TRBV7-9 and TRBJ2-2; D possibly corresponds to TRBD2 (5 bases). Trimming took off 8 bases at V and 3 bases at J, with 19 bases between the two ends. The germline V gene encodes CDR1 SEHNR and CDR2 FQNEAQ (reference sequence). The CDR3 runs 16 residues. The CDR3 reads CASERTPTRDTGELFF. The DNA of the CDR3 is TGTGCCAGCGAGAGGACTCCCACACGGGACACCGGGGAGCTGTTTTTT.

Here the CDR3 reads CASSLDPGQSGNTIYF. The CDR3 coding sequence is TGTGCCAGCAGCTTAGACCCCGGACAATCTGGAAACACCATATATTTT. The rearrangement uses TRBV11-1 and TRBJ1-3, with D perhaps matching TRBD1 (5 bases). V gave up 1 base and J gave up 1 base, with 11 bases separating them. Germline-derived CDR1 and CDR2 are SGHAT and FQDESV (reference sequence). The CDR3 is 16 residues long. The variable domain in full, with the rest retrieved from reference TRBV11-1 and TRBJ1-3, is EAEVAQSPRYKITEKSQAVAFWCDPISGHATLYWYRQILGQGPELLVQFQDESVVDDSQLPKDRFSAERLKGVDSTLKIQPAELGDSAMYLCASSLDPGQSGNTIYFGEGSWLTVV.

This clone came up once. The chain employs TRBV7-2 and TRBJ2-1; 8 nucleotides match TRBD2. Looked up from germline, CDR1 is SGHTA and CDR2 is FQGNSA. After removal of 8 bases from V and 4 bases from J, the junction contained 10 bases not matched to a gene. The CDR3 is 15 residues long. The CDR3 sequence: CASHIAGISYNEQFF. CDR3 coding DNA: TGTGCCAGCCATATAGCGGGGATAAGTTACAATGAGCAGTTCTTC.

This rearrangement joins TRBV13 to TRBJ2-5, with 12 positions matching TRBD2. This CDR3 comprises 17 residues. The V gene end was trimmed by 3 bases and the J gene end by 5 bases; junction bases not matched to a gene: 10. Germline CDR1 and CDR2: PRHDT and FYEKMQ (reference sequence). The CDR3, as DNA: TGTGCCAGCAGCTTTGCACTAGCGGGAGGCGGGTATGAGACCCAGTACTTC. Translating it yields CASSFALAGGGYETQYF.